This TCR beta chain was captured by sequencing in a study of T cell repertoires in cytomegalovirus infection. For the study at large: Indicated by public TCR beta signatures were CMV infection and matching HLA type.

In TCRdb, the reads were re-called with MiXCR into one record per CDR3 protein. The data contain roughly 500,000 distinct CDR3 sequences, over 9% of them singletons. This clonotype has just a few counts. The TCR was taken from a human donor in good health (CMV status not recorded). Some clones in this sample may be carry-over from other donors' samples. Sequenced: PBMCs.

This chain's CDR3 is CASSESIAGDSYNEQFF. The CDR3 DNA follows: TGCGCCAGCAGTGAGTCCATAGCGGGGGACTCCTACAATGAGCAGTTCTTC. This chain joins TRBV10-1 and TRBJ2-1; TRBD2 agrees at 9 bases. V lost 0 bases, J lost 0 bases, and 3 bases stayed unmatched. The CDR3 runs 17 residues. Germline CDR1 reads WNHNN; CDR2 reads SYGVQD (reference sequence).